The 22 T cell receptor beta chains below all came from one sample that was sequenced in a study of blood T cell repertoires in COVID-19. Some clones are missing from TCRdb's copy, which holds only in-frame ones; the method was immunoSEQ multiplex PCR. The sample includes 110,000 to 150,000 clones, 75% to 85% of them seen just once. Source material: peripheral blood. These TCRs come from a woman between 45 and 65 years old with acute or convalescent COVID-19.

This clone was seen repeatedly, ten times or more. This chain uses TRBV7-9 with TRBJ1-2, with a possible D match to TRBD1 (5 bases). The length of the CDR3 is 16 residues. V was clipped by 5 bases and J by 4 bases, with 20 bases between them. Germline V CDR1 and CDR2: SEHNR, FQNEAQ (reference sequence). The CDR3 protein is CASSQQAGTGVYGYTF. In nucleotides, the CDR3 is TGTGCCAGCAGCCAACAAGCCGGGACGGGGGTCTATGGCTACACCTTC. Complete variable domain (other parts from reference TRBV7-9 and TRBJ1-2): DTGVSQNPRHKITKRGQNVTFRCDPISEHNRLYWYRQTLGQGPEFLTYFQNEAQLEKSRLLSDRFSAERPKGSFSTLEIQRTEQGDSAMYLCASSQQAGTGVYGYTFGSGTRLTVV.

CDR3 coding DNA: TGTGCCAGCAGACCCGGGACAAACCAAGAGACCCAGTACTTC. It encodes CASRPGTNQETQYF. The chain links TRBV9 to TRBJ2-5; D possibly corresponds to TRBD1 (6 bases). The CDR3 extends over 14 amino acids. Germline V lookup: CDR1 SGDLS, CDR2 YYNGEE. The ends were cut back, 5 bases at V and 0 bases at J, with 11 bases in the middle.

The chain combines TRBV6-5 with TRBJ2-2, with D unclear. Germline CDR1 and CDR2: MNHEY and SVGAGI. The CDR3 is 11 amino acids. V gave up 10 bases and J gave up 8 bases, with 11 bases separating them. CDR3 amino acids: CATTGWGELFF. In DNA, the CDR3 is TGTGCCACCACCGGTTGGGGGGAGCTGTTTTTT.

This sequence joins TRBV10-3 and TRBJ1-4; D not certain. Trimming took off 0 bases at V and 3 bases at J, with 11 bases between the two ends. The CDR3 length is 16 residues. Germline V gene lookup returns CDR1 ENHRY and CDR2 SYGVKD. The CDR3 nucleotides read TGTGCCATCAGTGAGTCGTCCCCCGTAGCTAATGAAAAACTGTTTTTT. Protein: CAISESSPVANEKLFF.

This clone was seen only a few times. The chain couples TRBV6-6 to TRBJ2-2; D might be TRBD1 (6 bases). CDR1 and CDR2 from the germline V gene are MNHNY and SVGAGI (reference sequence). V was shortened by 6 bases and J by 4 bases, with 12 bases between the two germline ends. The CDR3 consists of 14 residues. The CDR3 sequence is CASSFTGRTGELFF. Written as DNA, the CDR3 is TGTGCCAGCAGCTTCACAGGGCGCACCGGGGAGCTGTTTTTT.

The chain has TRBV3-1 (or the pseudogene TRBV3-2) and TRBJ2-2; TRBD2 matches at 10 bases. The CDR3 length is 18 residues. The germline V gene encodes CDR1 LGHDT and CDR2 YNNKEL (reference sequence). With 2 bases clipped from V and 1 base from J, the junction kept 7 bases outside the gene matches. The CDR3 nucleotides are TGTGCCAGCAGCCAACTCGTTCTAGCGGGGGTGAACACCGGGGAGCTGTTTTTT. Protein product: CASSQLVLAGVNTGELFF.

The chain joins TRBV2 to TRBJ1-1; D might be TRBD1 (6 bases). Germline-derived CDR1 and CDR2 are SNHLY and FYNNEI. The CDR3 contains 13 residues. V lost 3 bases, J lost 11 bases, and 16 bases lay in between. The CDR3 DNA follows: TGTGCCAGCAGTGACGAGATGGGGGCCTCGGCTTTCTTT. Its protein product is CASSDEMGASAFF.

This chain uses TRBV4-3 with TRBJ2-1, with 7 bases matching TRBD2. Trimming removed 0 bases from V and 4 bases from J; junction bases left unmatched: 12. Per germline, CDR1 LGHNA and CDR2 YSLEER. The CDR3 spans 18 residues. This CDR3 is CASSQDISYSGVYNEQFF. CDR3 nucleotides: TGCGCCAGCAGCCAAGATATATCGTACAGCGGGGTATACAATGAGCAGTTCTTC.

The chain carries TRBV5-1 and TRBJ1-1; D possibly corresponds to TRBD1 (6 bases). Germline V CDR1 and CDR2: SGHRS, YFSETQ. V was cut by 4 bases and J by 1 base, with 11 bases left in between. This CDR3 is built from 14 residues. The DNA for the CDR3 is TGCGCCAGCAGCCCGGCGACAGGGAACACTGAAGCTTTCTTT. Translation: CASSPATGNTEAFF. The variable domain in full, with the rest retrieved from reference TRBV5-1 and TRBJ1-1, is KAGVTQTPRYLIKTRGQQVTLSCSPISGHRSVSWYQQTPGQGLQFLFEYFSETQRNKGNFPGRFSGRQFSNSRSEMNVSTLELGDSALYLCASSPATGNTEAFFGQGTRLTVV.

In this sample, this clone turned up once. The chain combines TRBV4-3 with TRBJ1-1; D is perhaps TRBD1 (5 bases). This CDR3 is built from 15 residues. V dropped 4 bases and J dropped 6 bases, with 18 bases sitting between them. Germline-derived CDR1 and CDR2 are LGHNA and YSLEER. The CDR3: CASSRGPGGEAEAFF. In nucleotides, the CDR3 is TGCGCCAGCAGCCGCGGTCCCGGGGGGGAGGCTGAAGCTTTCTTT.

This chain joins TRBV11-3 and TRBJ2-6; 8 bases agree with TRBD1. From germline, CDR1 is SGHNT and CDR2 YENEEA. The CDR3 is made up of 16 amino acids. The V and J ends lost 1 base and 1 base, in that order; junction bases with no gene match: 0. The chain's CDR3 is CASSLGQGSGANVLTF. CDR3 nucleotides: TGTGCCAGCAGCTTAGGACAGGGGTCTGGGGCCAACGTCCTGACTTTC.

The CDR3 nucleotides are TGTGCCAGTAAGGGACTAGCGGGAGAATACGAGCAGTACTTC. Its translation: CASKGLAGEYEQYF. The rearrangement uses TRBV6-5 and TRBJ2-7; 14 bases map to TRBD2. Unmatched junction bases numbered 5, after V lost 9 bases and J lost 4 bases. Per the germline V gene, CDR1 is MNHEY and CDR2 is SVGAGI. The CDR3 is 14 amino acids.

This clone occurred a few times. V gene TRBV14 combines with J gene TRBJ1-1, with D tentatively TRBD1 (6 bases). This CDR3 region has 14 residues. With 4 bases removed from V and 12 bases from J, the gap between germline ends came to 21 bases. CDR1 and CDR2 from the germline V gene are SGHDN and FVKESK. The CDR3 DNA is TGTGCCAGCAGCCCCTACTCGTCGGGGGGCGCGACTTTCTTT. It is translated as CASSPYSSGGATFF.

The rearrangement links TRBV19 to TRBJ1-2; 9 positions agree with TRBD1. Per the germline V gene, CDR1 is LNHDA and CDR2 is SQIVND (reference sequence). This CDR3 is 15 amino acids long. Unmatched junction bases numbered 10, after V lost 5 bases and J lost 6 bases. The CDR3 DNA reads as TGTGCCAGTAGTTCTGGGACAGGGAGTCTTGATGGCTACACCTTC. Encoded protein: CASSSGTGSLDGYTF. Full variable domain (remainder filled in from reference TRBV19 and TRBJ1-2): DGGITQSPKYLFRKEGQNVTLSCEQNLNHDAMYWYRQDPGQGLRLIYYSQIVNDFQKGDIAEGYSVSREKKESFPLTVTSAQKNPTAFYLCASSSGTGSLDGYTFGSGTRLTVV.

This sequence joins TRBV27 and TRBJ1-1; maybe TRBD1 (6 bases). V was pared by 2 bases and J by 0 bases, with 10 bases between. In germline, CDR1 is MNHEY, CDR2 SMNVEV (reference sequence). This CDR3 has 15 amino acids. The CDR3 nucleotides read TGTGCCAGCAGTTTAGCCAGGGGAATGAACACTGAAGCTTTCTTT. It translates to CASSLARGMNTEAFF.

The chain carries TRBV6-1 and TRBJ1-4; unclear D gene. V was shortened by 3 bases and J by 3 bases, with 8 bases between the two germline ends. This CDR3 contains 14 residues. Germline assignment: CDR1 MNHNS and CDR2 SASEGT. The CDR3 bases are TGTGCCAGCAGTGATAACTCGTCTAATGAAAAACTGTTTTTT. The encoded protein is CASSDNSSNEKLFF.

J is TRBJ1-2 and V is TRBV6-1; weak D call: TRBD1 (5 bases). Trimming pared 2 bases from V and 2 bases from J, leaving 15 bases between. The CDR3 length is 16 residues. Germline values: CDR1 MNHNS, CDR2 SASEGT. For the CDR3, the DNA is TGTGCCAGCAGTGAAAACCGGAAGGGGCCCAACTATGGCTACACCTTC. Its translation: CASSENRKGPNYGYTF.

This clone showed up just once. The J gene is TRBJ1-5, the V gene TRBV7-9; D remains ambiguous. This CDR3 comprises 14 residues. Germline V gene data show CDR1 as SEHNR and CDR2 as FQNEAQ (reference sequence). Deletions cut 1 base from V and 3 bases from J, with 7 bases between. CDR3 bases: TGTGCCAGCAGCTTAGACGGAGTCAATCAGCCCCAGCATTTT. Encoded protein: CASSLDGVNQPQHF.

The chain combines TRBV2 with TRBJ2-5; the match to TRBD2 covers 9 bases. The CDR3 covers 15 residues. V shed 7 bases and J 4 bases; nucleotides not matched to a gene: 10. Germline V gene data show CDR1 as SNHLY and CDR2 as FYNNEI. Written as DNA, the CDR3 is TGTGCCAGCATGGAGCGGGGGGCTCCGGCAGAGACCCAGTACTTC. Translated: CASMERGAPAETQYF.

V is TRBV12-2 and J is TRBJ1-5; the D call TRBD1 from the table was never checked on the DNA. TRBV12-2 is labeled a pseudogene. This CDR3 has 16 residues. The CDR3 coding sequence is TGTGCAAGTCGCTTAATTTGCAGTAATAGCAATCAGCCCCAGCATTTT. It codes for CASRLICSNSNQPQHF.

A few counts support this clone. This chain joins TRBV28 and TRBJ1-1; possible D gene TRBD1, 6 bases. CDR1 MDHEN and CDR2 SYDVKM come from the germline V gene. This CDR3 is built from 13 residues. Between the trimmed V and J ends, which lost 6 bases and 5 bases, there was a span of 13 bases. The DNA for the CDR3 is TGTGCCAGCAGACCCCAAGGGGGTACTGAAGCTTTCTTT. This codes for CASRPQGGTEAFF.

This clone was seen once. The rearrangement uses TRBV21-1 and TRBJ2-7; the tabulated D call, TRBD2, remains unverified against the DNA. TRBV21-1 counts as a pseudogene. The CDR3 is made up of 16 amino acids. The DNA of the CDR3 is TGTGCCAGCAGCAGAGGAGGGACCAACAGCTCCTACGAGCAGTACTTC. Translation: CASSRGGTNSSYEQYF.